This TCR beta chain came from a study of long-term antiretroviral therapy in people with HIV. Researchers report immunoSEQ v3.0 was run at survey level. Sequencing used immunoSEQ multiplex PCR; TCRdb keeps in-frame clones, though not all of them. The repertoire holds approximately 35,000 clones, with 85% to 95% as singletons. The V gene's germline CDR1 is SNHLY and CDR2 FYNNEI. V shed 4 bases and J shed 3 bases, with 13 bases lying between them. The CDR3 is 16 residues long. There were 1-10 million cryopreserved PBMC in the samples before DNA extraction. The sample was unsorted PBMCs, taken more than 5 years after starting antiretroviral therapy. The V gene is TRBV2, the J gene TRBJ1-6, with no clear D. This receptor was identified in a woman aged 45-59 years with HIV. The CDR3 here is CASSAQANLYNSPLHF. The CDR3 bases are TGTGCCAGCAGTGCCCAGGCCAACCTCTATAATTCACCCCTCCACTTT.